A selection of T cell receptor beta chains follows, all from one sample in a study of T cells in Graves' hyperthyroidism and ophthalmopathy. Each CDR3 protein gets one entry after TCRdb re-called the multiplex PCR reads with MiXCR. The sample lists about 52,000 distinct CDR3 sequences, roughly 50% occurring once. The material sequenced was blood. The receptors stem from a woman between 50 and 59 years old with Graves' ophthalmopathy. Both conserved end residues are part of each CDR3. The order of the fields is D gene, V gene, clone size, J gene, CDR3 protein, CDR3 DNA. The D gene is left open where the match is weak. Some rows have no size entry. The others give once, few or many, or a class for an expanded clone.

>.|TRBV20-1|many|TRBJ2-2
CSARESGELFF
TGCAGTGCTAGAGAAAGCGGGGAGCTGTTTTTT
>.|TRBV7-2|.|TRBJ1-1
CASSSRTEAFF
TGTGCCAGCAGCTCTAGGACTGAAGCTTTCTTT
>.|TRBV7-3|.|TRBJ2-2
CASSLPAGTEELFF
TGTGCCAGCAGCTTACCAGCAGGCACCGAGGAGCTGTTTTTT
>TRBD2|TRBV29-1|few|TRBJ2-1
CSVEGGLAEYNERFF
TGCAGCGTTGAAGGAGGACTAGCGGAGTACAATGAGCGGTTCTTC
>TRBD2|TRBV7-2|.|TRBJ2-7
CARKSGRAADEQYF
TGTGCCAGGAAAAGCGGGAGGGCGGCCGACGAGCAGTACTTC
>.|TRBV16|.|TRBJ2-1
CASSQSGTGNEQFF
TGTGCCAGCAGCCAATCTGGCACAGGCAATGAGCAGTTCTTC
>.|TRBV19|many|TRBJ1-5
CASSIVIGGGNQPQHF
TGTGCCAGTAGTATAGTCATTGGTGGTGGGAATCAGCCCCAGCATTTT
>.|TRBV7-9|.|TRBJ1-4
CASSPGQKNTNEKLFF
TGTGCCAGCAGCCCCGGGCAGAAGAACACTAATGAAAAACTGTTTTTT
>.|TRBV9|.|TRBJ2-1
CASSVVGLGGSNEQFF
TGTGCCAGCAGCGTAGTGGGGCTAGGAGGGTCCAATGAGCAGTTCTTC
>.|TRBV7-8|many|TRBJ1-1
CASSLVADAGIVHTEAFF
TGTGCCAGCAGCTTAGTAGCGGACGCGGGCATCGTGCACACTGAAGCTTTCTTT
>TRBD2|TRBV20-1|many|TRBJ2-7
CSAPGTSGGIYEQYF
TGCAGTGCTCCCGGGACTAGCGGGGGAATCTACGAGCAGTACTTC
>.|TRBV20-1|.|TRBJ1-5
CSARDRARGESQPQHF
TGCAGTGCTAGAGATCGGGCCCGGGGTGAGAGTCAGCCCCAGCATTTT
>.|TRBV4-1|many|TRBJ1-6
CASSQDRQGPFFNSPLHF
TGCGCCAGCAGCCAAGATAGGCAGGGACCATTCTTTAATTCACCCCTCCACTTT
>.|TRBV7-8|.|TRBJ2-7
CASGSSYEQYF
TGTGCCAGCGGCAGTTCCTACGAGCAGTACTTC
>TRBD2|TRBV19|.|TRBJ2-3
CAKRGGLAGALTDTQYF
TGTGCCAAGAGGGGGGGTCTAGCGGGGGCGTTGACAGATACGCAGTATTTT
>.|TRBV7-2|.|TRBJ1-2
CASSRGGYTF
TGTGCCAGCAGCCGGGGAGGCTACACCTTC
>TRBD2|TRBV6-1|many|TRBJ2-5
CASSEGLAETQYF
TGTGCCAGCAGTGAGGGACTAGCGGAGACCCAGTACTTC
>.|TRBV2|.|TRBJ1-5
CASSEIGLNQPQHF
TGTGCCAGCAGTGAAATTGGGCTCAATCAGCCCCAACATTTT
>.|TRBV10-3|.|TRBJ2-3
CANPSTDTQYF
TGTGCCAACCCTAGCACAGATACGCAGTATTTT
>.|TRBV7-3|.|TRBJ2-5
CASSLTRRETQYF
TGTGCCAGCAGCTTGACTAGGCGGGAGACCCAGTACTTC
>TRBD1|TRBV20-1|.|TRBJ2-7
CSAPDRGSYEQYF
TGCAGTGCCCCGGACAGGGGCTCCTACGAGCAGTACTTC
>.|TRBV7-8|.|TRBJ1-3
CASSPRRGDSTIYF
TGTGCCAGCAGCCCTCGGCGGGGGGATAGCACCATATATTTT
>.|TRBV6-6|many|TRBJ2-5
CASSYGRETQYF
TGTGCCAGCAGTTATGGCAGAGAGACCCAGTACTTC
>.|TRBV5-6|many|TRBJ2-7
CASSLEYQGAREQYF
TGTGCCAGCAGCTTGGAATATCAGGGTGCTCGCGAGCAGTACTTC